In this sample, the clone carrying this T cell receptor (beta chain) turned up a few times. Antigen specificity is unknown. These data are taken from a study of beta chain features in type 1 diabetes. For the study at large: No age, gender or cell yield differences were seen between patients and healthy donors. Study-wide results and caveats: A pattern of fewer insertions and more deletions at VDJ junctions was seen in type 1 diabetes patients. Researchers caution that PCR might favor shorter templates, equally among patients and controls.

The collection from each donor was one heparinised blood draw averaging approximately 110 mL. Expressed TCRB transcripts were sequenced because the isolated RNA had all been reverse transcribed beforehand. Libraries were prepared by immunoSEQ multiplex PCR; TCRdb keeps only in-frame clonotypes and omits some of them. The table has under 950,000 clones, 17% seen once; the top ten hold 0.02% to 0.025%. CDR3 length: 11 residues. Trimming cost V 8 bases and J 3 bases; bases outside gene matches: 0. Looked up from germline, CDR1 is SNHLY and CDR2 is FYNNEI. V and J are TRBV2 and TRBJ1-1; 7 nucleotides agree with TRBD1. Sequencing was performed on naive CD4+ T cells from blood. The TCR comes from a woman under 30 in good health. The CDR3 DNA reads as TGTGCCAGCGGGACAGACACTGAAGCTTTCTTT. It is translated as CASGTDTEAFF.